One sample yielded the 30 T cell receptor beta chains listed below, sequenced in a study of cytomegalovirus exposure and HLA in healthy donors (dated by TCRdb to about 2017). The library came from the immunoSEQ multiplex PCR assay. For the multiplex PCR, a mixture combining 60 forward primers for TCR Vbeta segments and 13 reverse primers for TCR Jbeta segments was used. TCRdb mirrors the immuneACCESS table, restricted to in-frame sequences. Some clones are absent from its copies; in checked studies, under half trace to an unresolved V gene, and the reason for the others is unknown. This sample lists 140,000 to 150,000 clones; 75% were detected once. The biggest ten clones account for 6% to 8.5% of the sample. Sequencing used PBMCs. These receptors were collected from a man aged 25 to 45 in good health and CMV-seronegative.

The genes are TRBV27 and TRBJ1-2; maybe TRBD1 (6 bases). Germline V CDR1 and CDR2: MNHEY, SMNVEV (reference sequence). This CDR3 contains 15 residues. Trimming pared 0 bases from V and 4 bases from J, leaving 12 bases between. CDR3 sequence: CASSLSDRSSYGYTF. The CDR3 DNA is TGTGCCAGCAGTTTATCAGACAGGTCCTCCTATGGCTACACCTTC.

The V gene is TRBV5-6, the J gene TRBJ2-5, with TRBD2 identical over 9 bases. This CDR3 comprises 16 residues. Germline values: CDR1 SGHDT, CDR2 YYEEEE. The ends lost 4 bases at V and 1 base at J; junction bases unmatched: 8. This chain's CDR3 is CASSTRLAEFQETQYF. CDR3 in DNA: TGTGCCAGCAGCACTAGACTAGCGGAGTTCCAAGAGACCCAGTACTTC.

The genes are TRBV7-6 and TRBJ1-6; TRBD1 agrees at 9 bases. The V and J ends lost 6 bases and 5 bases, in that order; junction bases with no gene match: 8. The germline V gene has CDR1 SGHVS and CDR2 FNYEAQ. The CDR3 contains 16 residues. CDR3 DNA: TGTGCCAGCAGTTCTAACAGGGGGCTAAATAATTCACCCCTCCACTTT. This encodes CASSSNRGLNNSPLHF. Full variable domain (rest looked up from reference TRBV7-6 and TRBJ1-6): GAGVSQSPRYKVTKRGQDVALRCDPISGHVSLYWYRQALGQGPEFLTYFNYEAQQDKSGLPNDRFSAERPEGSISTLTIQRTEQRDSAMYRCASSSNRGLNNSPLHFGNGTRLTVT.

This sequence joins TRBV10-2 and TRBJ2-7; D may be TRBD1 (6 bases). The CDR3 is 14 amino acids. The V end lost 4 bases, the J end lost 2 bases, and 12 bases lay between the germline ends. Germline CDR1 WSHSY, CDR2 SAAADI. CDR3 nucleotides: TGCGCCAGCAGTGCCCCGGGACACCCCTACGAGCAGTACTTC. This encodes CASSAPGHPYEQYF.

This clone was recorded once. The chain has TRBV5-4 and TRBJ1-6; 7 bases are a match to TRBD1. After removal of 0 bases from V and 8 bases from J, the junction contained 8 bases not matched to a gene. The CDR3 spans 16 residues. Germline V gene sequence: CDR1 SGHNT, CDR2 YYREEE (reference sequence). CDR3 region: CASSLGGGTDYSPLHF. The CDR3 nucleotides read TGTGCCAGCAGCTTGGGAGGCGGGACAGACTATTCACCCCTCCACTTT. The full variable domain, rest sourced from reference TRBV5-4 and TRBJ1-6, is ETGVTQSPTHLIKTRGQQVTLRCSSQSGHNTVSWYQQALGQGPQFIFQYYREEENGRGNFPPRFSGLQFPNYSSELNVNALELDDSALYLCASSLGGGTDYSPLHFGNGTRLTVT.

This chain connects TRBV11-2 to TRBJ2-7; TRBD1 matches at 7 bases. With V trimmed by 3 bases and J by 0 bases, 8 bases remained unmatched. This CDR3 is built from 16 residues. Germline V gene sequence: CDR1 SGHAT, CDR2 FQNNGV. The CDR3 DNA sequence: TGTGCCAGCAGCTTCGGAATAGGGGACAGCTCCTACGAGCAGTACTTC. Protein sequence: CASSFGIGDSSYEQYF. The full variable domain, with the rest looked up from reference TRBV11-2 and TRBJ2-7, is EAGVAQSPRYKIIEKRQSVAFWCNPISGHATLYWYQQILGQGPKLLIQFQNNGVVDDSQLPKDRFSAERLKGVDSTLKIQPAKLEDSAVYLCASSFGIGDSSYEQYFGPGTRLTVT.

The chain carries TRBV5-6 and TRBJ2-5; D is ambiguous. Germline V CDR1 and CDR2: SGHDT, YYEEEE. This CDR3 is 12 amino acids long. V was shortened by 1 base and J by 5 bases, with 6 bases between the two germline ends. The CDR3, as DNA: TGTGCCAGCAGCTTGACTCCGGAGACCCAGTACTTC. Encoded protein: CASSLTPETQYF. The whole variable domain, remainder taken from reference TRBV5-6 and TRBJ2-5, is DAGVTQSPTHLIKTRGQQVTLRCSPKSGHDTVSWYQQALGQGPQFIFQYYEEEERQRGNFPDRFSGHQFPNYSSELNVNALLLGDSALYLCASSLTPETQYFGPGTRLLVL.

This clone was seen only once. The chain combines TRBV28 with TRBJ2-2; the match to TRBD2 covers 10 bases. After removal of 2 bases from V and 4 bases from J, the junction contained 7 bases not matched to a gene. The germline V gene has CDR1 MDHEN and CDR2 SYDVKM. The CDR3 is 17 amino acids. CDR3 residues: CASSLGASGSVTGELFF. CDR3 DNA: TGTGCCAGCAGTTTAGGGGCTAGCGGGAGTGTCACCGGGGAGCTGTTTTTT. Together with reference TRBV28 and TRBJ2-2, the CDR3 gives the full variable domain: DVKVTQSSRYLVKRTGEKVFLECVQDMDHENMFWYRQDPGLGLRLIYFSYDVKMKEKGDIPEGYSVSREKKERFSLILESASTNQTSMYLCASSLGASGSVTGELFFGEGSRLTVL.

This chain uses TRBV5-1 with TRBJ2-1; D unresolved. Germline V gene data show CDR1 as SGHRS and CDR2 as YFSETQ. Trimming shortened V by 1 base and J by 5 bases, and 10 bases separated the two germline ends. The CDR3 is 14 amino acids. CDR3 in amino acids: CASSLYRANNEQFF. DNA for the CDR3: TGCGCCAGCAGCTTGTATAGAGCAAACAATGAGCAGTTCTTC. Full variable domain (outside the CDR3, taken from reference TRBV5-1 and TRBJ2-1): KAGVTQTPRYLIKTRGQQVTLSCSPISGHRSVSWYQQTPGQGLQFLFEYFSETQRNKGNFPGRFSGRQFSNSRSEMNVSTLELGDSALYLCASSLYRANNEQFFGPGTRLTVL.

The J gene is TRBJ2-7, the V gene TRBV11-2, with D perhaps matching TRBD2 (6 bases). The CDR3 sequence is 14 residues long. V was pared by 3 bases and J by 3 bases, with 12 bases between. CDR1 SGHAT and CDR2 FQNNGV come from the germline V gene. This CDR3 is CASSLWGVGYEQYF. The CDR3 region has the DNA TGTGCCAGCAGCTTGTGGGGGGTAGGCTACGAGCAGTACTTC. The full variable domain, in which reference TRBV11-2 and TRBJ2-7 provide the parts outside the CDR3, is EAGVAQSPRYKIIEKRQSVAFWCNPISGHATLYWYQQILGQGPKLLIQFQNNGVVDDSQLPKDRFSAERLKGVDSTLKIQPAKLEDSAVYLCASSLWGVGYEQYFGPGTRLTVT.

The chain employs TRBV25-1 and TRBJ2-1; perhaps TRBD2 as D (6 bases). V lost 4 bases to trimming and J lost 6 bases, with 22 bases between them. The CDR3 runs to 17 residues. Per the germline V gene, CDR1 is MGHDK and CDR2 is SYGVNS. CDR3 loop: CASSGVAGRGRFNEQFF. The CDR3 nucleotides read TGTGCCAGCAGTGGGGTGGCAGGGCGGGGAAGATTCAATGAGCAGTTCTTC.

The chain is built from TRBV10-3 and TRBJ2-7, with TRBD2 as a possible D gene (6 bases). Trimming pared 1 base from V and 7 bases from J, leaving 8 bases between. Germline V CDR1 and CDR2: ENHRY, SYGVKD. This CDR3 contains 12 residues. The CDR3 DNA reads TGTGCCATCAGTGAGTGGGGGGATGAGCAGTACTTC. This codes for CAISEWGDEQYF.

V usage is TRBV5-1 and J usage is TRBJ2-3; 8 nucleotides match TRBD2. V lost 2 bases to trimming and J lost 2 bases; unmatched junction nucleotides: 1. CDR3 length: 14 amino acids. Germline CDR1 reads SGHRS; CDR2 reads YFSETQ. CDR3 sequence (DNA): TGCGCCAGCAGCTTTAGCGGGAACACAGATACGCAGTATTTT. It encodes CASSFSGNTDTQYF. The complete variable domain, with remaining parts taken from reference TRBV5-1 and TRBJ2-3, reads KAGVTQTPRYLIKTRGQQVTLSCSPISGHRSVSWYQQTPGQGLQFLFEYFSETQRNKGNFPGRFSGRQFSNSRSEMNVSTLELGDSALYLCASSFSGNTDTQYFGPGTRLTVL.

This sequence joins TRBV27 and TRBJ2-7; 7 nucleotides align to TRBD1. CDR1 is MNHEY and CDR2 is SMNVEV in the germline V gene (reference sequence). J was trimmed by 6 bases and V by 0 bases; bases with no gene match: 5. The CDR3 length is 14 residues. The CDR3 nucleotides are TGTGCCAGCAGTTTATCGAAGGGGGCTGGCGAGCAGTACTTC. This codes for CASSLSKGAGEQYF.

CDR3 nucleotide sequence: TGTGCCAGCAGCTTCGGACTGGGCACTGAAGCTTTCTTT. This translates into CASSFGLGTEAFF. This chain connects TRBV7-8 to TRBJ1-1; no reliable D call. The V gene lost 3 bases and the J gene lost 4 bases, with 9 bases spanning the gap. This CDR3 contains 13 residues. Germline values: CDR1 SGHVS, CDR2 FQNEAQ.

This clone is a singleton in its sample. The CDR3 region is CATSYPSGRRNEQFF. Here the CDR3 DNA reads TGTGCCACCAGCTACCCTAGCGGGAGGAGGAATGAGCAGTTCTTC. The genes are TRBV15 and TRBJ2-1, with 11 nucleotides matching TRBD2. Germline assignment: CDR1 LNHNV and CDR2 YYDKDF (reference sequence). The CDR3 loop spans 15 amino acids. V lost 5 bases and J lost 7; bases outside the gene matches: 7. The whole variable domain, filled in from reference TRBV15 and TRBJ2-1, reads DAMVIQNPRYQVTQFGKPVTLSCSQTLNHNVMYWYQQKSSQAPKLLFHYYDKDFNNEADTPDNFQSRRPNTSFCFLDIRSPGLGDTAMYLCATSYPSGRRNEQFFGPGTRLTVL.

The rearrangement joins TRBV4-1 to TRBJ2-2; 11 nucleotides align to TRBD1. V trimming: 0 bases; J trimming: 5 bases; junction bases outside the gene matches: 11. Germline CDR1 is MGHRA and CDR2 is YSYEKL. The CDR3 consists of 19 residues. CDR3 protein: CASSQDVVSGTGGTGELFF. CDR3 DNA sequence: TGCGCCAGCAGCCAAGATGTAGTATCAGGGACAGGGGGTACCGGGGAGCTGTTTTTT.

The chain couples TRBV28 to TRBJ2-2; TRBD1 aligns across 10 bases. The CDR3 loop spans 15 amino acids. In germline, CDR1 is MDHEN, CDR2 SYDVKM. V was pared by 6 bases and J by 6 bases, with 7 bases of the junction left unmatched. CDR3 nucleotides: TGTGCCAGCAGCCCGACAGGGGGCGGCCCCGGGGAGCTGTTTTTT. It yields the protein CASSPTGGGPGELFF.

The chain couples TRBV11-1 to TRBJ2-7; 10 bases map to TRBD1. The CDR3 covers 15 residues. Germline V lookup: CDR1 SGHAT, CDR2 FQDESV (reference sequence). Germline trimming cut 1 base from V and 7 bases from J; bases unmatched to any gene: 7. CDR3: CASSLGRQGAREQYF. In DNA, the CDR3 is TGTGCCAGCAGCTTAGGCAGACAGGGGGCAAGGGAGCAGTACTTC.

V is TRBV5-6 and J is TRBJ1-2, with D perhaps TRBD1 (6 bases). V shed 0 bases and J shed 4 bases, with 7 bases lying between them. The CDR3 covers 13 residues. The V gene's germline CDR1 is SGHDT and CDR2 YYEEEE. The CDR3 is CASSLGGGYGYTF. In DNA, the CDR3 is TGTGCCAGCAGCTTGGGAGGGGGCTATGGCTACACCTTC.

This sequence joins TRBV7-9 and TRBJ1-4; 7 positions match TRBD1. V dropped 6 bases and J dropped 5; count of bases not matched to a gene: 6. The CDR3 has 14 residues. Germline assignment: CDR1 SEHNR and CDR2 FQNEAQ (reference sequence). CDR3 in amino acids: CASRGDSSNEKLFF. CDR3 nucleotide sequence: TGTGCCAGCAGGGGGGACAGCTCGAATGAAAAACTGTTTTTT.

On this clone: Other DNA sequences in the sample encode the same CDR3. This rearrangement joins TRBV28 to TRBJ1-2, with D uncertain. From germline, CDR1 is MDHEN and CDR2 SYDVKM. The CDR3 is 11 residues long. The V gene lost 6 bases and the J gene lost 4 bases, with 6 bases spanning the gap. CDR3 residues: CASRTSYGYTF. DNA for the CDR3: TGTGCCAGCAGGACAAGCTATGGCTACACCTTC.

The chain has TRBV14 and TRBJ1-1, with a possible D match to TRBD1 (6 bases). Germline V gives CDR1 SGHDN, CDR2 FVKESK. The CDR3 runs to 15 residues. Deletions cut 4 bases from V and 0 bases from J, with 12 bases between. The CDR3 spells CASSRVRDMNTEAFF. The CDR3 nucleotides read TGTGCCAGCAGCCGGGTTCGGGACATGAACACTGAAGCTTTCTTT.

The chain couples TRBV7-9 to TRBJ2-7, with a tentative D call TRBD2 (5 bases). CDR1 is SEHNR, CDR2 FQNEAQ, per germline (reference sequence). This CDR3 spans 14 amino acids. V was cut by 6 bases and J by 2 bases, with 14 bases left in between. The CDR3 protein is CASSGSLGAYEQYF. The DNA for the CDR3 is TGTGCCAGCAGTGGATCTTTGGGAGCCTACGAGCAGTACTTC.

Points on this clone: Other DNA sequences in the same sample also yield this CDR3. The V and J genes are TRBV14 and TRBJ1-4; unclear D gene. V was clipped by 0 bases and J by 3 bases, with 8 bases between them. There are 15 residues in the CDR3. CDR1 is SGHDN, CDR2 FVKESK, per germline. CDR3 coding DNA: TGTGCCAGCAGCCAAGAAATGACTTCTAATGAAAAACTGTTTTTT. Translation: CASSQEMTSNEKLFF.

The V gene is TRBV5-1, the J gene TRBJ2-3, with 8 nucleotides matching TRBD2. The germline V gene encodes CDR1 SGHRS and CDR2 YFSETQ. V was clipped by 4 bases and J by 1 base; unmatched bases: 2. The CDR3 totals 14 residues. The CDR3 loop is CASSPGRGTDTQYF. The DNA of the CDR3 is TGCGCCAGCAGCCCCGGGAGGGGCACAGATACGCAGTATTTT. Full variable domain (remainder filled in from reference TRBV5-1 and TRBJ2-3): KAGVTQTPRYLIKTRGQQVTLSCSPISGHRSVSWYQQTPGQGLQFLFEYFSETQRNKGNFPGRFSGRQFSNSRSEMNVSTLELGDSALYLCASSPGRGTDTQYFGPGTRLTVL.

The genes are TRBV18 and TRBJ2-7; TRBD1 matches at 9 bases. The CDR3 is 14 residues long. Unmatched junction bases numbered 6, after V lost 4 bases and J lost 5 bases. Germline values: CDR1 KGHSH, CDR2 LQKENI. Written as DNA, the CDR3 is TGTGCCAGCTCACGGGACAGGGAGGCCCACGAGCAGTACTTC. Residues: CASSRDREAHEQYF.

The J gene is TRBJ1-3, the V gene TRBV12-5; D remains ambiguous. Between the trimmed V and J ends, which lost 4 bases and 0 bases, there was a span of 7 bases. This CDR3 is built from 14 residues. Germline V gene data show CDR1 as LGHNT and CDR2 as FRNRAP. CDR3 in DNA: TGTGCTAGTGGTTCCGGGAACTCTGGAAACACCATATATTTT. Residues: CASGSGNSGNTIYF.

This sequence joins TRBV27 and TRBJ1-2; TRBD1 aligns across 7 bases. The germline CDR1 and CDR2 sequences are MNHEY and SMNVEV (reference sequence). V was pared by 3 bases and J by 4 bases, with 5 bases of the junction left unmatched. The CDR3 length is 14 residues. CDR3 in DNA: TGTGCCAGCAGTTTGGGGGGACAGCTCTATGGCTACACCTTC. This translates into CASSLGGQLYGYTF.

This clone has just one count. The genes are TRBV5-1 and TRBJ2-7; tentative D call: TRBD1 (5 bases). CDR3 length: 13 amino acids. Deletions cut 0 bases from V and 3 bases from J, with 7 bases between. Germline-derived CDR1 and CDR2 are SGHRS and YFSETQ. In DNA, the CDR3 is TGCGCCAGCAGCTTGGGACAGAACTACGAGCAGTACTTC. Encoded protein: CASSLGQNYEQYF.